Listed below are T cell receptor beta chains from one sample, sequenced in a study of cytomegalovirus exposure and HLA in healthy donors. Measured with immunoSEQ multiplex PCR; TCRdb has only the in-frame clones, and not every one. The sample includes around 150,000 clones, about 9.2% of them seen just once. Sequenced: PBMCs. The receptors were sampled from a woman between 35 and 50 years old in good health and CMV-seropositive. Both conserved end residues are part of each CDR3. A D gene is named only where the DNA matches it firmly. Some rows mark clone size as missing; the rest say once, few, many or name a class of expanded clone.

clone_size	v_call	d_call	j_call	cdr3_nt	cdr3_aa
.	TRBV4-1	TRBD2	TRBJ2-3	TGCGCCAGCAGCCAAGGTCCAGCGGGGGTTTCTTCCACAGATACGCAGTATTTT	CASSQGPAGVSSTDTQYF
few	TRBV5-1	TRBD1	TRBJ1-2	TGCGCCAGCAGCACAACGGGACAGGGTTGGGAGAGCTATGGCTACACCTTC	CASSTTGQGWESYGYTF
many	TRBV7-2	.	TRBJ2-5	TGTGCCAGCAGCCGCTATACCTTGAAGACCCAGTACTTC	CASSRYTLKTQYF
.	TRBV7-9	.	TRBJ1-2	TGTGCCAGCAGCCCCCTTTTGAGTCGGGAGGGCGACTATGGCTACACCTTC	CASSPLLSREGDYGYTF
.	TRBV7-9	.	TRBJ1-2	TGTGCCAGCAGCTTTACTTCGGACTATGGCTACACCTTC	CASSFTSDYGYTF
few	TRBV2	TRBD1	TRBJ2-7	TGTGCCAGCAGTGAAGCGCTTGGCAGGGGGTCCTACGAGCAGTACTTC	CASSEALGRGSYEQYF
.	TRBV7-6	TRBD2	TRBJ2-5	TGTGCCACTGCGACTCGAGCGGGGGGGCGGGAGACCCAGTACTTC	CATATRAGGRETQYF
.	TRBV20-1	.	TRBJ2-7	TGCAGTGCAGCGGACGGTTACGAGCAGTACTTC	CSAADGYEQYF
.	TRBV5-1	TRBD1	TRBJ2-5	TGCGCCAGCAGCTCTGGACAGGGCCAAGAGACCCAGTACTTC	CASSSGQGQETQYF
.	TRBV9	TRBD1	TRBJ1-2	TGTGCCAGCAGCGCCTCAGGGGGCATGCCCTATGGCTACACCTTC	CASSASGGMPYGYTF
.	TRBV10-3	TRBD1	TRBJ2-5	TGTGCCATCAGTGGGATCCAAGGACAGGGAGAAGAGACCCAGTACTTC	CAISGIQGQGEETQYF
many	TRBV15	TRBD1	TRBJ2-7	TGTGCCACCAGCAGTGACAGGGGGAACTACGAGCAGTACTTC	CATSSDRGNYEQYF
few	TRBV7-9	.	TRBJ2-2	TGTGCCAGCAGCCCCGCAGGGTACGAGGTTCGCACCGGGGAGCTGTTTTTT	CASSPAGYEVRTGELFF
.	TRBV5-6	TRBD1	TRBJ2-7	TGTGCCAGCAGCTTGGGGACAGGGGGGAGCTCCTACGAGCAGTACTTC	CASSLGTGGSSYEQYF